Sequencing of this T cell receptor (beta chain) was carried out in a study of immune heterogeneity within non-small cell lung tumors. Multiplex PCR (32 V and 13 J primers) was used to amplify the TCR beta CDR3. TCRdb redid the calling of the multiplex PCR reads with MiXCR, one entry per CDR3 protein. The sample has about 10,000 distinct CDR3 sequences; around a quarter are singletons. The V and J ends lost 2 bases and 1 base respectively, with 5 bases between them. Germline loops: CDR1 MNHEY, CDR2 SMNVEV (reference sequence). The CDR3 has 13 amino acids. This clonotype counts as medium-sized (0.01 to 0.1%). Genomic DNA from bulk tumor acted as the template, and 600 ng was loaded per sample. In surgery, several biopsies were collected from each primary tumor at widely spaced sites. Untreated, newly diagnosed non-small cell lung cancer patients underwent curative surgery.

This sequence joins TRBV27 and TRBJ1-1, with D unresolved. Sample: lung tumor tissue. The clonotype comes from a woman aged 45-60 years with non-small cell lung cancer. CDR3 protein: CASSLQENTEAFF. CDR3 DNA: TGTGCCAGCAGTTTACAGGAGAACACTGAAGCTTTCTTT.